This is a list of T cell receptor beta chains from one sample in a study of blood T cell repertoires in COVID-19. Only in-frame clones appear in the TCRdb table, and some are missing; sequencing was by immunoSEQ multiplex PCR. The table shows 300,000 to 350,000 clones, with almost 90% occurring only once. Sequenced material: PBMCs or T cells enriched from blood (not recorded which). These receptors were collected from a young woman who had been exposed to COVID-19. Each CDR3 is given with its conserved first and last residue. The D gene is left open where the match is weak. Expanded clones are given a class, and other clones once, few, many or no size at all.

CDR3 protein: CASQQGFDEQYF
CDR3 DNA: TGTGCTAGCCAACAGGGGTTCGACGAGCAGTACTTC
J gene: TRBJ2-7
V gene: TRBV12-5
D gene: TRBD1
clone size: once

CDR3 protein: CASSMGQTGGYTF
CDR3 DNA: TGTGCCAGTAGTATGGGACAGACGGGCGGCTACACCTTC
J gene: TRBJ1-2
V gene: TRBV19
D gene: TRBD1
clone size: NA

CDR3 protein: CASISTSGRYEQYF
CDR3 DNA: TGTGCCAGCATTTCGACTAGCGGGAGGTACGAGCAGTACTTC
J gene: TRBJ2-7
V gene: TRBV2
D gene: TRBD2
clone size: NA

CDR3 protein: CASGQRGQLAGGPLSNNEQFF
CDR3 DNA: TGTGCCAGCGGACAGAGGGGGCAGCTAGCGGGAGGGCCCCTTTCAAACAATGAGCAGTTCTTC
J gene: TRBJ2-1
V gene: TRBV9
D gene: TRBD2
clone size: once

CDR3 protein: CASSPGTSELNEQFF
CDR3 DNA: TGTGCCAGCAGCCCAGGGACTAGCGAACTCAATGAGCAGTTCTTC
J gene: TRBJ2-1
V gene: TRBV4-2
D gene: TRBD2
clone size: NA

CDR3 protein: CASTPGGGDTQYF
CDR3 DNA: TGTGCCAGCACCCCGGGGGGGGGAGATACGCAGTATTTT
J gene: TRBJ2-3
V gene: TRBV28
D gene: TRBD2
clone size: NA

CDR3 protein: CASSQPDGDSLISGANVLTF
CDR3 DNA: TGTGCCAGCAGCCAACCCGATGGGGACAGCCTGATCTCTGGGGCCAACGTCCTGACTTTC
J gene: TRBJ2-6
V gene: TRBV4-2
D gene: TRBD1
clone size: NA

CDR3 protein: CATSKTSGNEQFF
CDR3 DNA: TGTGCCACCAGCAAGACTAGCGGCAATGAGCAGTTCTTC
J gene: TRBJ2-1
V gene: TRBV24-1
D gene: TRBD2
clone size: NA

CDR3 protein: CASSLVSGGGYEQYF
CDR3 DNA: TGTGCCAGCAGTTTAGTCTCTGGGGGAGGGTACGAGCAGTACTTC
J gene: TRBJ2-7
V gene: TRBV27
D gene: TRBD2
clone size: NA

CDR3 protein: CASGGFQETQYF
CDR3 DNA: TGTGCCAGTGGTGGCTTCCAAGAGACCCAGTACTTC
J gene: TRBJ2-5
V gene: TRBV19
D gene: NA
clone size: NA

CDR3 protein: CASSPSPGQGFHGYTF
CDR3 DNA: TGTGCCAGTAGTCCGAGCCCGGGACAGGGGTTCCATGGCTACACCTTC
J gene: TRBJ1-2
V gene: TRBV19
D gene: TRBD1
clone size: NA

CDR3 protein: CASSSILERAVSGNTIYF
CDR3 DNA: TGTGCCAGCAGCTCAATCTTGGAGAGGGCAGTCTCTGGAAACACCATATATTTT
J gene: TRBJ1-3
V gene: TRBV11-2
D gene: NA
clone size: NA

CDR3 protein: CASSSRLAEKQETQYF
CDR3 DNA: TGTGCCAGCAGCTCGAGACTAGCGGAAAAGCAAGAGACCCAGTACTTC
J gene: TRBJ2-5
V gene: TRBV11-2
D gene: TRBD2
clone size: NA

CDR3 protein: CASSLGQALNTEAFF
CDR3 DNA: TGTGCCAGCAGTTTAGGGCAGGCCTTGAACACTGAAGCTTTCTTT
J gene: TRBJ1-1
V gene: TRBV27
D gene: NA
clone size: once

CDR3 protein: CAWNHRKYGYTF
CDR3 DNA: TGTGCCTGGAATCACAGGAAGTATGGCTACACCTTC
J gene: TRBJ1-2
V gene: TRBV30
D gene: NA
clone size: NA

CDR3 protein: CASSQGGTSGSFSYEQYF
CDR3 DNA: TGTGCCAGCAGCCAAGGGGGGACTAGCGGGTCCTTCTCCTACGAGCAGTACTTC
J gene: TRBJ2-7
V gene: TRBV3-1/TRBV3-2
D gene: TRBD2
clone size: NA

CDR3 protein: CASSFADRTSGSRGEQFF
CDR3 DNA: TGTGCCAGCAGCTTTGCCGACCGGACTAGCGGGAGTCGCGGTGAGCAGTTCTTC
J gene: TRBJ2-1
V gene: TRBV12-1
D gene: NA
clone size: NA

CDR3 protein: CASGTSPYEQYF
CDR3 DNA: TGCGCCAGCGGGACTAGCCCATACGAGCAGTACTTC
J gene: TRBJ2-7
V gene: TRBV10-2
D gene: TRBD2
clone size: once

CDR3 protein: CASSDPSATNEKLFF
CDR3 DNA: TGTGCCAGCAGCGACCCCAGCGCAACTAATGAAAAACTGTTTTTT
J gene: TRBJ1-4
V gene: TRBV27
D gene: NA
clone size: few

CDR3 protein: CASSYWREFSYEQYF
CDR3 DNA: TGTGCCAGCAGTTACTGGCGGGAGTTCTCCTACGAGCAGTACTTC
J gene: TRBJ2-7
V gene: TRBV6-5
D gene: TRBD2
clone size: NA

CDR3 protein: CASSSTSGSTYEQYF
CDR3 DNA: TGTGCCAGCAGCTCGACTAGCGGGAGTACCTACGAGCAGTACTTC
J gene: TRBJ2-7
V gene: TRBV5-6
D gene: TRBD2
clone size: NA

CDR3 protein: CASSLLPARAPYEQYF
CDR3 DNA: TGTGCCAGCAGTCTACTGCCGGCCAGGGCCCCCTACGAGCAGTACTTC
J gene: TRBJ2-7
V gene: TRBV6-2/TRBV6-3
D gene: NA
clone size: NA

CDR3 protein: CASSLGDREYEQYF
CDR3 DNA: TGTGCCAGCAGCTTAGGGGACAGGGAGTACGAGCAGTACTTC
J gene: TRBJ2-7
V gene: TRBV13
D gene: TRBD1
clone size: few

CDR3 protein: CASSYGGSHQPQHF
CDR3 DNA: TGTGCCAGCAGTTACGGGGGCAGCCATCAGCCCCAGCATTTT
J gene: TRBJ1-5
V gene: TRBV6-6
D gene: NA
clone size: NA

CDR3 protein: CASSELGTALMWKLFF
CDR3 DNA: TGTGCCAGCAGTGAACTCGGGACAGCGCTGATGTGGAAACTGTTTTTT
J gene: TRBJ1-4
V gene: TRBV6-1
D gene: TRBD1
clone size: NA

CDR3 protein: CASSQAGQGSLYGYTF
CDR3 DNA: TGCGCCAGCAGCCAGGCCGGACAGGGAAGCCTCTATGGCTACACCTTC
J gene: TRBJ1-2
V gene: TRBV5-1
D gene: TRBD1
clone size: NA

CDR3 protein: CASRTADQPQHF
CDR3 DNA: TGTGCCAGCAGGACAGCCGATCAGCCCCAGCATTTT
J gene: TRBJ1-5
V gene: TRBV27
D gene: NA
clone size: NA

CDR3 protein: CASRRQGRSSGNTIYF
CDR3 DNA: TGTGCCAGCCGCAGACAGGGCCGAAGCTCTGGAAACACCATATATTTT
J gene: TRBJ1-3
V gene: TRBV28
D gene: TRBD1
clone size: NA

CDR3 protein: CASSGVEAQVTGELFF
CDR3 DNA: TGTGCCAGTAGTGGAGTGGAGGCGCAGGTCACCGGGGAGCTGTTTTTT
J gene: TRBJ2-2
V gene: TRBV19
D gene: NA
clone size: NA

CDR3 protein: CASSPRPRTGSPQTNEKLFF
CDR3 DNA: TGTGCCAGCTCACCGAGACCCCGGACAGGGTCCCCACAAACTAATGAAAAACTGTTTTTT
J gene: TRBJ1-4
V gene: TRBV18
D gene: TRBD1
clone size: NA

CDR3 protein: CASSPGQQETQYF
CDR3 DNA: TGTGCCAGCAGCCCGGGACAGCAAGAGACCCAGTACTTC
J gene: TRBJ2-5
V gene: TRBV6-2/TRBV6-3
D gene: TRBD1
clone size: few

CDR3 protein: CAISRPGTGAADGFF
CDR3 DNA: TGTGCCATCTCTCGCCCGGGGACAGGGGCGGCGGACGGTTTCTTT
J gene: TRBJ1-1
V gene: TRBV28
D gene: TRBD1
clone size: NA

CDR3 protein: CASEQGAPPYEQYF
CDR3 DNA: TGTGCCAGCGAACAGGGGGCGCCCCCCTACGAGCAGTACTTC
J gene: TRBJ2-7
V gene: TRBV28
D gene: TRBD1
clone size: NA

CDR3 protein: CASSLIQGRGYTF
CDR3 DNA: TGTGCCAGCAGTCTTATACAGGGGAGAGGCTACACCTTC
J gene: TRBJ1-2
V gene: TRBV27
D gene: TRBD1
clone size: NA

CDR3 protein: CASSGTGGGGQPQHF
CDR3 DNA: TGTGCCAGTAGCGGGACAGGGGGCGGGGGTCAGCCCCAGCATTTT
J gene: TRBJ1-5
V gene: TRBV19
D gene: TRBD1
clone size: NA

CDR3 protein: CASSLSRGMGYEQYF
CDR3 DNA: TGCGCCAGCAGCTTGTCCAGGGGAATGGGTTACGAGCAGTACTTC
J gene: TRBJ2-7
V gene: TRBV5-1
D gene: NA
clone size: NA

CDR3 protein: CASSPNRAEDTEAFF
CDR3 DNA: TGTGCCAGTAGTCCGAACAGGGCGGAGGACACTGAAGCTTTCTTT
J gene: TRBJ1-1
V gene: TRBV19
D gene: NA
clone size: NA

CDR3 protein: CASSRDTSYEQYF
CDR3 DNA: TGTGCCAGCAGTAGGGACACCTCCTACGAGCAGTACTTC
J gene: TRBJ2-7
V gene: TRBV27
D gene: NA
clone size: NA

CDR3 protein: CASSPDRGRGGYTF
CDR3 DNA: TGTGCCAGCAGCCCAGACAGGGGAAGGGGTGGCTACACCTTC
J gene: TRBJ1-2
V gene: TRBV3-1/TRBV3-2
D gene: TRBD1
clone size: NA

CDR3 protein: CASSLGGGNSPLHF
CDR3 DNA: TGCGCCAGCAGCTTGGGGGGCGGAAATTCACCCCTCCACTTT
J gene: TRBJ1-6
V gene: TRBV5-1
D gene: NA
clone size: NA

CDR3 protein: CASSSQRADTQYF
CDR3 DNA: TGTGCCAGCAGCTCCCAGCGTGCAGATACGCAGTATTTT
J gene: TRBJ2-3
V gene: TRBV11-2
D gene: NA
clone size: NA

CDR3 protein: CASSSRTGRHQPQHF
CDR3 DNA: TGTGCCAGCAGCTCCAGGACAGGGCGCCATCAGCCCCAGCATTTT
J gene: TRBJ1-5
V gene: TRBV7-6
D gene: TRBD1
clone size: NA

CDR3 protein: CASSSIPGTGELFF
CDR3 DNA: TGTGCCAGCAGCAGCATTCCAGGCACCGGGGAGCTGTTTTTT
J gene: TRBJ2-2
V gene: TRBV7-6
D gene: NA
clone size: NA

CDR3 protein: CASSPLAETNTEAFF
CDR3 DNA: TGTGCCAGCTCACCACTGGCAGAGACAAACACTGAAGCTTTCTTT
J gene: TRBJ1-1
V gene: TRBV18
D gene: NA
clone size: NA

CDR3 protein: CASNPGGKYEQYF
CDR3 DNA: TGTGCCAGCAACCCGGGAGGAAAATACGAGCAGTACTTC
J gene: TRBJ2-7
V gene: TRBV28
D gene: TRBD2
clone size: NA

CDR3 protein: CASSNSGRSGETQYF
CDR3 DNA: TGTGCCAGCAGTAATAGCGGGAGGAGCGGAGAGACCCAGTACTTC
J gene: TRBJ2-5
V gene: TRBV6-5
D gene: TRBD2
clone size: NA

CDR3 protein: CASSPSLISTDTQYF
CDR3 DNA: TGTGCCAGCAGCCCCAGTCTTATTAGCACAGATACGCAGTATTTT
J gene: TRBJ2-3
V gene: TRBV7-6
D gene: NA
clone size: NA

CDR3 protein: CASSFPSERTGFGNEQFF
CDR3 DNA: TGCGCCAGCAGCTTCCCTAGCGAGAGGACAGGGTTTGGGAATGAGCAGTTCTTC
J gene: TRBJ2-1
V gene: TRBV5-1
D gene: TRBD1
clone size: NA